This T cell receptor (beta chain) is drawn from a study of cytomegalovirus exposure and HLA in healthy donors. Findings of the study overall: V- and J-gene trimming in TCR beta was tied to a missense DCLRE1C variant by an analysis performed later. Most TCR sequences were seen very rarely across donors, but some public TCRs occurred in many. The investigators catalogued 164 TCR beta chains as cytomegalovirus-associated.

As regards this clone: Its specificity is not known. A junction end diverges from the germline sequence, so it may reflect a read error.

PCR used 60 Vbeta primers and 13 Jbeta primers. Assay: immunoSEQ multiplex PCR; the TCRdb copy retains only in-frame clones and omits some. Here the sample table reports 90,000 to 150,000 clones. Sequencing was performed on PBMCs. This receptor was identified in a man aged 18 to 35 in good health and CMV-seronegative.

CDR3 coding DNA: TGTGCTAGCAGGACAGGGGCGATGAACACTGAAGCTTTCTTT. This translates into CASRTGAMNTEAFF. V and J are TRBV7-7 and TRBJ1-1, with 9 bases identical to TRBD1. The CDR3 contains 14 residues. Germline lookup yields CDR1 SSHAT and CDR2 FNYEAQ (reference sequence).